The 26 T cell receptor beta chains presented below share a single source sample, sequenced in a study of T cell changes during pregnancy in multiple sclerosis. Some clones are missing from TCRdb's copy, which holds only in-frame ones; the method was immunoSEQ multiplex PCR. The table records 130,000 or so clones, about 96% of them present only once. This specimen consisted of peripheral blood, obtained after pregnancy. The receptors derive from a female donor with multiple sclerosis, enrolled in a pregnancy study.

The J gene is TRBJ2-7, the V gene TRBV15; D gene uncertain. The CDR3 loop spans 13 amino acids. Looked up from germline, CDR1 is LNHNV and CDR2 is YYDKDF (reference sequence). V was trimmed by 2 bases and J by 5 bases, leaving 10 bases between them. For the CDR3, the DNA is TGTGCCACCAGCAGACATCAGGTGAACGAGCAGTACTTC. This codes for CATSRHQVNEQYF.

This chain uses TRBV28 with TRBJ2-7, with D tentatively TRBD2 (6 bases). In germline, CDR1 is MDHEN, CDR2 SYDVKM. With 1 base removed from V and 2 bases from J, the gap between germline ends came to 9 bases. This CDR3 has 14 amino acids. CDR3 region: CASSLLREPYEQYF. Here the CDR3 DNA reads TGTGCCAGCAGTTTATTGCGGGAACCCTACGAGCAGTACTTC.

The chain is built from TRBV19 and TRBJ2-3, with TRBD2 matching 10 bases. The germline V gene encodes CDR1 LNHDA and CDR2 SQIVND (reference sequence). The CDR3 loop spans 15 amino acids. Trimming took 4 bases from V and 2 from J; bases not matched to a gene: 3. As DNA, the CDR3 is TGTGCCAGTAGTAGGGGACTAGCGTACACAGATACGCAGTATTTT. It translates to CASSRGLAYTDTQYF.

CDR3 sequence: CASSRTSVSSYEQYF. As DNA, the CDR3 is TGTGCCAGCAGCAGGACTAGCGTGAGCTCCTACGAGCAGTACTTC. This chain joins TRBV11-2 and TRBJ2-7; 9 bases map to TRBD2. Looked up from germline, CDR1 is SGHAT and CDR2 is FQNNGV. The ends lost 5 bases at V and 0 bases at J; junction bases unmatched: 5. The CDR3 extends over 15 amino acids.

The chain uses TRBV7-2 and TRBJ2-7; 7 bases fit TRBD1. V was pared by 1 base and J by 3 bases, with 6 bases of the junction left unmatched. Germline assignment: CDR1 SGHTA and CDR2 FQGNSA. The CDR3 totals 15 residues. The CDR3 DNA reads TGTGCCAGCAGCTTAGTAATGGCAGGGGGCTACGAGCAGTACTTC. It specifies CASSLVMAGGYEQYF.

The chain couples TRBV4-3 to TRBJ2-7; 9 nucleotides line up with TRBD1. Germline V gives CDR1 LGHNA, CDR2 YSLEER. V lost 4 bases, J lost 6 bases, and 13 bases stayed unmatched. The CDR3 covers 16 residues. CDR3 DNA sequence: TGCGCCAGCAGCCGACAGGGGGGCGGGAGAGTGTTCGAGCAGTACTTC. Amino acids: CASSRQGGGRVFEQYF.

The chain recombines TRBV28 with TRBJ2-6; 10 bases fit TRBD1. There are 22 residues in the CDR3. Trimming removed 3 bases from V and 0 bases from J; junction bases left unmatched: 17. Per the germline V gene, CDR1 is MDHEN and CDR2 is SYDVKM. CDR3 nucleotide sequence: TGTGCCAGCAGTTTTAAGGGACAGGGGAGTACCCAAGCCAACTCTGGGGCCAACGTCCTGACTTTC. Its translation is CASSFKGQGSTQANSGANVLTF.

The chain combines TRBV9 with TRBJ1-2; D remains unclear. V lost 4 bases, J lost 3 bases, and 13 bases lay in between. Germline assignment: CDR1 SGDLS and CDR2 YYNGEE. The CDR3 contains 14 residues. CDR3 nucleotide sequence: TGTGCCAGCAGCCCCTACGGGTCCCACTATGGCTACACCTTC. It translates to CASSPYGSHYGYTF.

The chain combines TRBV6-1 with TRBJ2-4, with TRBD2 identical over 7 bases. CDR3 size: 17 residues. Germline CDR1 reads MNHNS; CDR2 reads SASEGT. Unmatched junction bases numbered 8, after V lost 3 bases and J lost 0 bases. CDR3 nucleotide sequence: TGTGCCAGCAGTGAGCGGGGACTATTTTTAGCCAAAAACATTCAGTACTTC. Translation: CASSERGLFLAKNIQYF.

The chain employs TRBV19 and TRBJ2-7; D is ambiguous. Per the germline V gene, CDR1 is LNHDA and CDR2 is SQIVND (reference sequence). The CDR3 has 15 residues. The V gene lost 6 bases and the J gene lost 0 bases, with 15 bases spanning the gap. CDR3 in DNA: TGTGCCAGTAGCACTAATGGGTGGAGCTCCTACGAGCAGTACTTC. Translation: CASSTNGWSSYEQYF.

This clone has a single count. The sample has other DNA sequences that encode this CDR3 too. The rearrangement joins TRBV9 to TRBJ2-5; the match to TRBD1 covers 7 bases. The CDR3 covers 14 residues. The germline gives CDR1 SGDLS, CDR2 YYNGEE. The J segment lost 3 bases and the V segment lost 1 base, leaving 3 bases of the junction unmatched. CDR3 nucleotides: TGTGCCAGCAGCGTACGTCAGGGGGAAGAGACCCAGTACTTC. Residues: CASSVRQGEETQYF.

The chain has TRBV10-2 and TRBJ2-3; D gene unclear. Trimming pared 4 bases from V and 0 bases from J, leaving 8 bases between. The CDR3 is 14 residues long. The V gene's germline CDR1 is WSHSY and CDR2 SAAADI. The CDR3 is CASSVGSSTDTQYF. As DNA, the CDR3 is TGCGCCAGCAGTGTGGGCTCTAGCACAGATACGCAGTATTTT.

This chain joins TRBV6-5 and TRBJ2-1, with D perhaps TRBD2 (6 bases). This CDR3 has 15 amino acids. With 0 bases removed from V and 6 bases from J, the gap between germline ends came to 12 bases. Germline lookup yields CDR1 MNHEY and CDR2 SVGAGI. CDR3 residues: CASSYSNGGINEQFF. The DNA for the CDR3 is TGTGCCAGCAGTTACTCGAACGGAGGGATCAATGAGCAGTTCTTC.

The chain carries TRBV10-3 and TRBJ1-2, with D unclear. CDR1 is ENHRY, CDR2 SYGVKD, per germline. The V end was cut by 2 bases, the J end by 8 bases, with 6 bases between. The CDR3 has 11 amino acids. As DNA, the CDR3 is TGTGCCATCAGTGAGAACGGGGGCTACACCTTC. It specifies CAISENGGYTF.

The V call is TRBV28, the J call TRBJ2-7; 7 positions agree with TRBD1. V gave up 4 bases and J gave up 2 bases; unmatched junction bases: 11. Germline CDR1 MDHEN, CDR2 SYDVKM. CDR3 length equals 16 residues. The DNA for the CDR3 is TGTGCCAGCAGTTCCCTAGGGGGCCTCGGGGCCTACGAGCAGTACTTC. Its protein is CASSSLGGLGAYEQYF.

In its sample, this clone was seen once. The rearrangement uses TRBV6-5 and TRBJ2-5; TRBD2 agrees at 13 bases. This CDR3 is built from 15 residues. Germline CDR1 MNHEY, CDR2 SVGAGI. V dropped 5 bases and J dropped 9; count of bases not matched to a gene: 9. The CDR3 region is CASSPLAGGPVAQYF. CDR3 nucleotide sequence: TGTGCCAGCAGTCCACTAGCGGGAGGGCCGGTGGCCCAGTACTTC.

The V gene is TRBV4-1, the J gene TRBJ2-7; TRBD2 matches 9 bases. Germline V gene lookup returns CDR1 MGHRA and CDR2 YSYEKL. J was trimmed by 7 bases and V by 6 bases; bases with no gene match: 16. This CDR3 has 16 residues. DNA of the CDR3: TGCGCCAGCAGTCGTGAGTCTGCGGGAGGGCCGGGGGAGCAGTACTTC. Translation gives CASSRESAGGPGEQYF.

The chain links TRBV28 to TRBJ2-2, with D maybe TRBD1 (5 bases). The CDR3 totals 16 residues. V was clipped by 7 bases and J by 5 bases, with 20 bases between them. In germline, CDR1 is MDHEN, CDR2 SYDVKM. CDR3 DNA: TGTGCCAGCATCGACCTCGGACAAATCGGTACCGGGGAGCTGTTTTTT. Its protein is CASIDLGQIGTGELFF.

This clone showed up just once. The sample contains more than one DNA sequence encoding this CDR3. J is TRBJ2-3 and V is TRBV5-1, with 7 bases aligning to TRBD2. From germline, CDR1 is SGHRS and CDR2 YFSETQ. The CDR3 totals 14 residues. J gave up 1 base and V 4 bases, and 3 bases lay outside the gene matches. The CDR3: CASSRAGGTDTQYF. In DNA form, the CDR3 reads TGCGCCAGCAGCCGGGCGGGGGGCACAGATACGCAGTATTTT.

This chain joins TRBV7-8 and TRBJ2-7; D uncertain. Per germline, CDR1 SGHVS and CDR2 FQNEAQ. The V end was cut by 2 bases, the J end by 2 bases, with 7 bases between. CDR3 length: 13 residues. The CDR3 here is CASSLPMPYEQYF. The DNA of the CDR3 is TGTGCCAGCAGCTTACCTATGCCCTACGAGCAGTACTTC. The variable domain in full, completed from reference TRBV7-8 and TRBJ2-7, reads GAGVSQSPRYKVAKRGQDVALRCDPISGHVSLFWYQQALGQGPEFLTYFQNEAQLDKSGLPSDRFFAERPEGSVSTLKIQRTQQEDSAVYLCASSLPMPYEQYFGPGTRLTVT.

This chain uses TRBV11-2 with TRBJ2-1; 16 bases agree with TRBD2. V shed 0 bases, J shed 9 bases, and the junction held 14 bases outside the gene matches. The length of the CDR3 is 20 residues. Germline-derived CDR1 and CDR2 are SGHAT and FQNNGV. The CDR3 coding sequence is TGTGCCAGCAGCTTAGAAGGTCCGGGACTAGCGGGAGGGCCGTCGCGTGAGCAGTTCTTC. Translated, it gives CASSLEGPGLAGGPSREQFF.

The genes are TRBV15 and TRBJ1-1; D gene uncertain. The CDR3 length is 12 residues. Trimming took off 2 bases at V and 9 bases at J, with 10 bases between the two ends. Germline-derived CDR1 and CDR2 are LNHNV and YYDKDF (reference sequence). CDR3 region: CATSRSQDKAFF. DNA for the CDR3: TGTGCCACCAGCAGATCTCAGGATAAAGCTTTCTTT.

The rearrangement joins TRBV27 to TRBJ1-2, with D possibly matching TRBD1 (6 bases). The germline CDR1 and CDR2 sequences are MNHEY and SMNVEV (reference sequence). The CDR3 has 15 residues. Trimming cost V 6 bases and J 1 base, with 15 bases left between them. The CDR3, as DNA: TGTGCCAGCAGCTTAACAGGGAAAATTAACTATGGCTACACCTTC. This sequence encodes CASSLTGKINYGYTF.

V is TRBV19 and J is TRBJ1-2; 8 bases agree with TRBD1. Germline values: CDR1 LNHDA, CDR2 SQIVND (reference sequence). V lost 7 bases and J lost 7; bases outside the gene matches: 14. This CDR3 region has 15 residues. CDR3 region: CASNYGFQGARGYTF. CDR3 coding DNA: TGTGCCAGTAACTACGGATTTCAGGGGGCGCGTGGCTACACCTTC.

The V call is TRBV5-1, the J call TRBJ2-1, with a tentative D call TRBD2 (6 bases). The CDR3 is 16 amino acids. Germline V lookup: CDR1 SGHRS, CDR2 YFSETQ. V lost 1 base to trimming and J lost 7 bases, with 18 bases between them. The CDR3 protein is CASSLTVAGRGNEQFF. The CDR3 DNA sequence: TGCGCCAGCAGCTTGACAGTTGCGGGACGGGGTAATGAGCAGTTCTTC.

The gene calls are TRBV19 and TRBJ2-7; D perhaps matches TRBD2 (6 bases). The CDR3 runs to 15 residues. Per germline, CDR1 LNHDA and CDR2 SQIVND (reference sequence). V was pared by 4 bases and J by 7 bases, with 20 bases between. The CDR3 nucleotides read TGTGCCAGTAGTACGAAGCGCGGGGCTGGTGCTGAGCAGTACTTC. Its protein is CASSTKRGAGAEQYF.